The T cell receptor (beta chain) described here comes from a study of PD-1 blockade in classical Hodgkin lymphoma. General study points: Similar baseline diversity was found in complete responders and newly diagnosed patients. Those patients who began receiving nivolumab less than 1 year after ASCT had lower diversity, and they were excluded. Researchers reported that CD4+ TCR diversity, though not CD8+, rose significantly by C4D1.

With regard to this clone: As yet, its antigen is unknown.

Clones were read by immunoSEQ multiplex PCR, and TCRdb kept only the in-frame ones, dropping some. The sample shows about 21,000 clones, 76% of them seen only once. Sample time point: cycle 4 day 1 (C4D1), after 5 to 7 weeks of nivolumab. Every patient had relapsed following autologous stem cell transplantation, and cohorts differed in brentuximab vedotin exposure. The germline V gene encodes CDR1 SEHNR and CDR2 FQNEAQ (reference sequence). The length of the CDR3 is 14 residues. With 1 base removed from V and 4 bases from J, the gap between germline ends came to 8 bases. The chain combines TRBV7-9 with TRBJ1-3; D gene unclear. The TCR comes from a human donor with classical Hodgkin lymphoma. The input for sequencing was peripheral blood mononuclear cells (PBMCs), taken before the fourth cycle of nivolumab. Written as DNA, the CDR3 is TGTGCCAGCAGCTTAGGGGTGTCCGGAAACACCATATATTTT. This translates into CASSLGVSGNTIYF.